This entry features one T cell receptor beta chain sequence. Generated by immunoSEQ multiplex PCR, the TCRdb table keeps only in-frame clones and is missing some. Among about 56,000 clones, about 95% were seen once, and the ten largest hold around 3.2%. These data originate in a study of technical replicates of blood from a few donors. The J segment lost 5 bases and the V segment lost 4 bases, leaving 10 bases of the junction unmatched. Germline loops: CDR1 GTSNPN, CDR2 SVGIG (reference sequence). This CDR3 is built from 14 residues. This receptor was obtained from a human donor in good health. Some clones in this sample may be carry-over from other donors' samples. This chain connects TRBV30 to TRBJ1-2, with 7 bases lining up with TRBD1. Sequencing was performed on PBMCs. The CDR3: CAWKTRTGVYGYTF. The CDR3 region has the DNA TGTGCCTGGAAAACGAGGACAGGAGTTTATGGCTACACCTTC.